This TCR beta chain came from a study of cytomegalovirus exposure and HLA in healthy donors. The length of the CDR3 is 16 residues. V shed 4 bases and J 2 bases; nucleotides not matched to a gene: 5. Germline CDR1 is SGHVS and CDR2 is FQNEAQ. Here immunoSEQ multiplex PCR was the method, and the copy in TCRdb shows in-frame clones only, minus some. The sample comprises 120,000 or so clones, roughly nine tenths of which are singletons, and 1% to 1.4% rests with the top ten. As to this clone: The antigen remains undetermined.

Whole-study findings and limits: High sensitivity and specificity were reportedly achieved when the classifier diagnosed cytomegalovirus status. Associated with cytomegalovirus, according to the listing, were 170 or so TCR beta chains. In the 120 validation repertoires, just under 95% of cluster scores exceeded 0, per a later analysis.

These donors were members of the roughly 120-subject validation cohort, a group separate from the approximately 620-subject first cohort. The rearrangement joins TRBV7-8 to TRBJ2-5; TRBD2 agrees at 12 bases. This sequence was found in a woman aged 18-29 years in good health and CMV-seronegative. What was sequenced was PBMCs. CDR3 in amino acids: CASSWASGGEQETQYF. In nucleotides, the CDR3 is TGTGCCAGCAGCTGGGCTAGCGGGGGGGAACAAGAGACCCAGTACTTC.